This passage covers 21 T cell receptor beta chains from one sample sequenced in a study of cytomegalovirus exposure and HLA in healthy donors. It was with 60 Vbeta and 13 Jbeta primers that the PCR ran. Produced via immunoSEQ multiplex PCR; TCRdb's table is partial and in-frame only. Here the sample spans around 130,000 clones, approximately 80% being singletons. Sequencing used PBMCs. All receptors derive from a woman between 18 and 29 years old in good health and CMV-seronegative.

The genes are TRBV7-9 and TRBJ2-1; 8 bases are a match to TRBD2. There are 15 residues in the CDR3. Unmatched junction bases numbered 12, after V lost 5 bases and J lost 9 bases. Germline assignment: CDR1 SEHNR and CDR2 FQNEAQ (reference sequence). CDR3 amino acids: CASSPTAGETAEQFF. CDR3 DNA: TGTGCCAGCAGCCCTACAGCGGGAGAAACGGCTGAGCAGTTCTTC.

The chain joins TRBV5-1 to TRBJ1-1; D remains ambiguous. V shed 0 bases and J shed 4 bases, with 13 bases lying between them. The CDR3 covers 15 residues. The V gene's germline CDR1 is SGHRS and CDR2 YFSETQ. The CDR3 DNA reads TGCGCCAGCAGCTTGGATTCATTAGAGGGCACTGAAGCTTTCTTT. Translating it yields CASSLDSLEGTEAFF.

As for this clone: The junction shows a germline mismatch at one end, possibly a read error. The CDR3 reads CGWSEQGLGYSNQPQHF. CDR3 DNA: TGTGGCTGGAGTGAACAGGGGTTGGGATATAGCAATCAGCCCCAGCATTTT. This chain uses TRBV30 with TRBJ1-5; 7 nucleotides line up with TRBD1. The CDR3 has 17 residues. Germline V gene sequence: CDR1 GTSNPN, CDR2 SVGIG (reference sequence).

In this sample, this clone turned up a few times. This rearrangement joins TRBV30 to TRBJ2-1, with 10 bases lining up with TRBD2. Germline V gene sequence: CDR1 GTSNPN, CDR2 SVGIG (reference sequence). The CDR3 length is 14 residues. Losses at the gene ends were 4 bases for V and 3 bases for J; bases not matched to a gene: 3. As DNA, the CDR3 is TGTGCCTGGACAGCGGGAGGGGGCTACAATGAGCAGTTCTTC. This codes for CAWTAGGGYNEQFF.

The V and J genes are TRBV29-1 and TRBJ2-4; D is perhaps TRBD2 (5 bases). The V end was cut by 8 bases, the J end by 1 base, with 27 bases between. The CDR3 has 18 residues. Germline CDR1 and CDR2: SQVTM and ANQGSEA. For the CDR3, the DNA is TGCAGCCCGGACCCGGCCCCAAAATCCCGCGGGGCCAAAAACATTCAGTACTTC. Its protein product is CSPDPAPKSRGAKNIQYF.

This chain connects TRBV30 to TRBJ2-3; no definite D call. The CDR3 covers 17 residues. V gave up 3 bases and J gave up 4 bases, with 23 bases separating them. Germline CDR1 reads GTSNPN; CDR2 reads SVGIG (reference sequence). CDR3 sequence: CAWSDLAVAAAPDTQYF. CDR3 nucleotide sequence: TGTGCCTGGAGCGATTTAGCTGTGGCCGCTGCTCCAGATACGCAGTATTTT.

The V gene is TRBV5-6, the J gene TRBJ2-1; no firm D call. Germline V gives CDR1 SGHDT, CDR2 YYEEEE. V was clipped by 0 bases and J by 5 bases, with 9 bases between them. The CDR3 contains 14 residues. As DNA, the CDR3 is TGTGCCAGCAGCTTGGTAAGCAGCGACAATGAGCAGTTCTTC. This sequence encodes CASSLVSSDNEQFF.

This chain connects TRBV2 to TRBJ2-1; 7 bases are shared with TRBD1. Germline V gene data show CDR1 as SNHLY and CDR2 as FYNNEI. The V gene end was trimmed by 10 bases and the J gene end by 9 bases; junction bases not matched to a gene: 15. The CDR3 has 14 amino acids. The CDR3 sequence is CATLRAGGFSEQFF. The DNA of the CDR3 is TGTGCCACCCTGAGGGCAGGGGGTTTCAGTGAGCAGTTCTTC.

The genes are TRBV30 and TRBJ2-6; no definite D call. The CDR3 extends over 13 amino acids. With 2 bases removed from V and 3 bases from J, the gap between germline ends came to 5 bases. Germline V gives CDR1 GTSNPN, CDR2 SVGIG (reference sequence). The CDR3 DNA sequence: TGTGCCTGGAGTCGGTTTGGGGCCAACGTCCTGACTTTC. Its protein is CAWSRFGANVLTF.

This sequence joins TRBV5-1 and TRBJ1-2; D is unresolved. Germline lookup yields CDR1 SGHRS and CDR2 YFSETQ. The CDR3 consists of 15 residues. Trimming pared 0 bases from V and 4 bases from J, leaving 13 bases between. CDR3 sequence: CASSLAPGEGYGYTF. The CDR3 region has the DNA TGCGCCAGCAGCTTGGCCCCGGGTGAGGGCTATGGCTACACCTTC.

The genes are TRBV2 and TRBJ1-5, with TRBD1 matching over 10 bases. Germline trimming cut 5 bases from V and 4 bases from J; bases unmatched to any gene: 11. There are 17 residues in the CDR3. CDR1 and CDR2 (germline): SNHLY, FYNNEI. The CDR3, as DNA: TGTGCCAGCAGTTCCCTGTTCGGGACAGGGGATAATCAGCCCCAGCATTTT. Translating gives CASSSLFGTGDNQPQHF.

This clone was counted once. V is TRBV6-1 and J is TRBJ2-5; TRBD1 agrees at 7 bases. Losses at the gene ends were 6 bases for V and 5 bases for J; bases not matched to a gene: 9. The CDR3 totals 14 residues. Per the germline V gene, CDR1 is MNHNS and CDR2 is SASEGT. The CDR3 is CASRSGGSEETQYF. DNA for the CDR3: TGTGCCAGCAGATCAGGGGGAAGCGAGGAGACCCAGTACTTC.

The chain uses TRBV9 and TRBJ2-1; D is uncertain. From germline, CDR1 is SGDLS and CDR2 YYNGEE. The length of the CDR3 is 17 residues. Between the trimmed V and J ends, which lost 0 bases and 0 bases, there was a span of 13 bases. The CDR3 spells CASSVVDGYSSYNEQFF. DNA for the CDR3: TGTGCCAGCAGCGTAGTTGATGGATACAGCTCCTACAATGAGCAGTTCTTC. The whole variable domain, filled in from reference TRBV9 and TRBJ2-1, reads DSGVTQTPKHLITATGQRVTLRCSPRSGDLSVYWYQQSLDQGLQFLIQYYNGEERAKGNILERFSAQQFPDLHSELNLSSLELGDSALYFCASSVVDGYSSYNEQFFGPGTRLTVL.

The CDR3 loop is CASSLRSGLELFF. The CDR3 region has the DNA TGTGCCAGCAGCTTAAGATCGGGGTTGGAACTGTTTTTT. The genes are TRBV5-4 and TRBJ1-4; no clear D. Germline values: CDR1 SGHNT, CDR2 YYREEE (reference sequence). Trimming stripped 2 bases from V and 12 bases from J, with 14 bases between. This CDR3 is built from 13 residues.

The rearrangement uses TRBV30 and TRBJ2-1; 9 bases match TRBD2. The CDR3 has 14 amino acids. Germline V CDR1 and CDR2: GTSNPN, SVGIG (reference sequence). Unmatched junction bases numbered 11, after V lost 2 bases and J lost 12 bases. The DNA of the CDR3 is TGTGCCTGGAGTCGAATTGATAGCGGGAGCGTGCAGTTCTTC. Translating it yields CAWSRIDSGSVQFF.

The chain is built from TRBV10-1 and TRBJ2-2, with TRBD2 as a possible D gene (7 bases). There are 16 residues in the CDR3. Trimming shortened V by 4 bases and J by 7 bases, and 19 bases separated the two germline ends. The V gene's germline CDR1 is WNHNN and CDR2 SYGVQD (reference sequence). CDR3 protein: CASSAMAGAVSGELFF. The CDR3 bases are TGCGCCAGCAGTGCTATGGCGGGGGCTGTCAGCGGGGAGCTGTTTTTT.

The V call is TRBV5-6, the J call TRBJ2-2, with a weak D call TRBD1 (5 bases). The germline CDR1 and CDR2 sequences are SGHDT and YYEEEE. This CDR3 is built from 17 residues. Trimming removed 4 bases at V and 1 base at J, with 17 bases between. This CDR3 reads CASSHMNFRENTGELFF. CDR3 DNA sequence: TGTGCCAGCAGCCACATGAATTTCAGGGAGAACACCGGGGAGCTGTTTTTT.

The rearrangement joins TRBV19 to TRBJ2-1; 7 positions agree with TRBD2. CDR1 LNHDA and CDR2 SQIVND come from the germline V gene (reference sequence). The ends lost 1 base at V and 0 bases at J; junction bases unmatched: 6. The CDR3 loop spans 17 amino acids. CDR3 sequence (DNA): TGTGCCAGTAGTATAGGAGGCGGGAGTCGCTCCTACAATGAGCAGTTCTTC. Its translation: CASSIGGGSRSYNEQFF.

The chain has TRBV5-1 and TRBJ1-2; D gene uncertain. V dropped 6 bases and J dropped 3 bases, with 15 bases sitting between them. This CDR3 is built from 14 residues. Per germline, CDR1 SGHRS and CDR2 YFSETQ. The chain's CDR3 is CASTPAGWDYGYTF. In DNA form, the CDR3 reads TGCGCCAGCACCCCGGCGGGATGGGACTATGGCTACACCTTC.

V usage is TRBV2 and J usage is TRBJ2-7; TRBD1 might be the D (6 bases). CDR1 SNHLY and CDR2 FYNNEI come from the germline V gene. V lost 3 bases to trimming and J lost 0 bases, with 12 bases between them. CDR3 length: 15 residues. In DNA form, the CDR3 reads TGTGCCAGCAGTGATCGACAGGATAGCTCCTACGAGCAGTACTTC. Translation: CASSDRQDSSYEQYF.

The V call is TRBV9, the J call TRBJ2-1, with D possibly being TRBD2 (5 bases). CDR1 is SGDLS and CDR2 is YYNGEE in the germline V gene. The V end lost 0 bases, the J end lost 0 bases, and 10 bases lay between the germline ends. CDR3 length: 16 residues. The CDR3 DNA reads as TGTGCCAGCAGCGTAGTTCTGGGAGACTCCTACAATGAGCAGTTCTTC. This encodes CASSVVLGDSYNEQFF.